The source of this TCR beta chain is a study of T cells after yellow fever vaccination. A single record per CDR3 protein comes from TCRdb applying MiXCR to the 5' RACE reads. The repertoire holds about 58,000 distinct CDR3 sequences, with approximately 6.5% as singletons. Germline CDR1 and CDR2: MNHEY and SMNVEV (reference sequence). The CDR3 covers 14 residues. Trimming removed 3 bases at V and 1 base at J, with 9 bases between. V usage is TRBV27 and J usage is TRBJ1-1; TRBD1 might be the D (6 bases). The sequence derives from a man between 18 and 29 years old who received the YFV17D yellow fever vaccine. Sequencing was performed on CD8+ T cells sorted from PBMCs, taken on the day of the first yellow fever vaccination. CDR3 sequence: CASSFGGANTEAFF. As DNA, the CDR3 is TGTGCCAGCAGTTTCGGGGGGGCGAACACTGAAGCTTTCTTT.